The present entry profiles one TCR beta chain with its context. The method was immunoSEQ multiplex PCR; TCRdb's version includes in-frame clones alone and lacks a portion of them. The table includes about 150,000 clones, roughly 94% detected once. This entry comes from a study of control samples from healthy donors and cancer patients. Unmatched junction bases numbered 14, after V lost 6 bases and J lost 8 bases. From germline, CDR1 is MDHEN and CDR2 SYDVKM. This CDR3 is built from 16 residues. The chain combines TRBV28 with TRBJ2-4; 9 nucleotides line up with TRBD2. The source is a man between 40 and 49 years old in good health. Source material: blood. The CDR3 coding sequence is TGTGCCAGCAGCTCTGACGGCGGGGGGGCCAGGGACATTCAGTACTTC. It translates to CASSSDGGGARDIQYF.